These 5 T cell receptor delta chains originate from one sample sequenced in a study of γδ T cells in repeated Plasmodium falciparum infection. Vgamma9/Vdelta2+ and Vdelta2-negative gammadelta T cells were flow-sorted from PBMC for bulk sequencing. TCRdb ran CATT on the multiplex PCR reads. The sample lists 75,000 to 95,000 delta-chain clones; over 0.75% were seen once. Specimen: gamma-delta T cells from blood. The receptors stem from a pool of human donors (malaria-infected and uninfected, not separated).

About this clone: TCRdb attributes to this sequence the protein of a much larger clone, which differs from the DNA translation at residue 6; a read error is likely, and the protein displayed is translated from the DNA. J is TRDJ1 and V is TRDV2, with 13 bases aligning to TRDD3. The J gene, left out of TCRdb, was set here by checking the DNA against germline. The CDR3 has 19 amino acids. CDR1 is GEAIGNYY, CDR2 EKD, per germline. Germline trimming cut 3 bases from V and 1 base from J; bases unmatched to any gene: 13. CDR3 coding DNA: TGTGCCTGTGACCCTGTGACTGGGGGATACGCGTCTTTCACCGATAAACTCATCTTT. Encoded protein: CACDPVTGGYASFTDKLIF.

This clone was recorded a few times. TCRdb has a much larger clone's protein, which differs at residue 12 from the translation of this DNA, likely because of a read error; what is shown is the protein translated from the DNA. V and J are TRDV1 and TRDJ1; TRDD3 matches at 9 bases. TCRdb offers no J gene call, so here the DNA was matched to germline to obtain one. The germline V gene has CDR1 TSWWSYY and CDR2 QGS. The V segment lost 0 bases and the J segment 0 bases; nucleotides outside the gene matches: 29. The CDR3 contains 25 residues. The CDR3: CALGELKSLLNLLYWGTLYTDKLIF. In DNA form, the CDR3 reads TGTGCTCTTGGGGAACTAAAGTCCCTACTCAATCTCCTGTACTGGGGGACCCTTTACACCGATAAACTCATCTTT.

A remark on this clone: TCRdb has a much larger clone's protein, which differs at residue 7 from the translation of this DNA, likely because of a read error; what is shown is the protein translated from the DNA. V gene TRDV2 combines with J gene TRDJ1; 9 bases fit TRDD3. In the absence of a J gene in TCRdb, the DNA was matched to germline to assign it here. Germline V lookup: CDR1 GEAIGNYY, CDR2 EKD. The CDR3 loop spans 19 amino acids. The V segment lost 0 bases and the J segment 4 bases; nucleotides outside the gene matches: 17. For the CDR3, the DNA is TGTGCCTGTGACACCGGGGAGTACTGGGGGACCCCGGGGATCGATAAACTCATCTTT. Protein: CACDTGEYWGTPGIDKLIF.

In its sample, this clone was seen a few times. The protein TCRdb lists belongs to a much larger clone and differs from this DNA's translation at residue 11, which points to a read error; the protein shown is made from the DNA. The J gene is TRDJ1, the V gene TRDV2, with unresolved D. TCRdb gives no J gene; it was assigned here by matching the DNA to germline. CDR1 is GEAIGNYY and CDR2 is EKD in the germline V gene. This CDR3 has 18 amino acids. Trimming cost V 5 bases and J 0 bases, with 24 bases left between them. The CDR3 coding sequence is TGTGCCTGTGTCCAATTCTCGAGGTATCACCATTACACCGATAAACTCATCTTT. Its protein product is CACVQFSRYHHYTDKLIF.

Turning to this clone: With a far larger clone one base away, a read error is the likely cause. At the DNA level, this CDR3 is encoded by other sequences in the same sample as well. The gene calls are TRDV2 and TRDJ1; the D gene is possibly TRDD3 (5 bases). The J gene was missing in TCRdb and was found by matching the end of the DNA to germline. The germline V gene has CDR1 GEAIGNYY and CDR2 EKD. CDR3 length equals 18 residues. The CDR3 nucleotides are TGTGCCTGTGACGCAGTTTTAGGTGTGGGATCGAACACTGATAAACTCATCTTT. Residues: CACDAVLGVGSNTDKLIF.